This TCR beta chain was sequenced during a study of identical twins. TCRdb reprocessed the 5' RACE reads via MiXCR and lists one record per CDR3 protein. Of fewer than 500,000 distinct CDR3 sequences in the sample, more than 20% are singletons; the top ten hold around 3%. This clonotype has only a few counts. Its cognate antigen is unknown. General study results and limits: Invariant cells of the MAIT and iNKT types might have partly distorted the zero-insertion analyses.

V was shortened by 2 bases and J by 3 bases, with 8 bases between the two germline ends. The CDR3 totals 13 residues. Germline CDR1 and CDR2: SGHDN and FVKESK. In addition, the sample was reused for a study of T cells expressing NK-cell markers. That work states: CD3+CD56+NKG2C+, CD3+CD56+NKG2C- and CD3+CD56-NKG2C+ T cells, once sorted, supplied the TCR beta repertoires. Of CD8+ T cells, about 1.0-7.5% belonged to dominant NKG2C+ clonotypes in several donors.

Sequenced input: CD4+ T cells sorted from blood. The receptor's source is a woman under 30 in good health. The V and J genes are TRBV14 and TRBJ2-7; D gene ambiguous. The CDR3 sequence is CASSQLLFYEQYF. The CDR3 DNA sequence: TGTGCCAGCAGCCAACTACTCTTCTACGAGCAGTACTTC. Full variable domain (missing parts from reference TRBV14 and TRBJ2-7): EAGVTQFPSHSVIEKGQTVTLRCDPISGHDNLYWYRRVMGKEIKFLLHFVKESKQDESGMPNNRFLAERTGGTYSTLKVQPAELEDSGVYFCASSQLLFYEQYFGPGTRLTVT.